The 5 T cell receptor beta chains below come from one sample, sequenced in a study of blood T cell repertoires in COVID-19. TCRdb's table, derived via immunoSEQ multiplex PCR, lists solely in-frame clones and lacks some. The table records under 140,000 clones, 70% to 90% of them present only once. The sequencing sample was made of peripheral blood. The receptors here all came from a woman between 50 and 59 years old with acute or convalescent COVID-19.

The V call is TRBV28, the J call TRBJ2-7; maybe TRBD2 (7 bases). The CDR3 consists of 14 residues. V gave up 4 bases and J gave up 0 bases, with 10 bases separating them. CDR1 MDHEN and CDR2 SYDVKM come from the germline V gene. The CDR3 here is CASSWGGPSYEQYF. The DNA for the CDR3 is TGTGCCAGCAGTTGGGGGGGGCCCTCCTACGAGCAGTACTTC. Complete variable domain (other parts from reference TRBV28 and TRBJ2-7): DVKVTQSSRYLVKRTGEKVFLECVQDMDHENMFWYRQDPGLGLRLIYFSYDVKMKEKGDIPEGYSVSREKKERFSLILESASTNQTSMYLCASSWGGPSYEQYFGPGTRLTVT.

This chain connects TRBV24-1 to TRBJ2-7; 10 bases align to TRBD1. Germline V gene data show CDR1 as KGHDR and CDR2 as SFDVKD. This CDR3 spans 15 amino acids. The junction had 5 bases not matched to a gene; V was cut back by 4 bases and J by 3 bases. Here the CDR3 reads CATSDPGTGVYEQYF. The CDR3, as DNA: TGTGCCACCAGTGACCCCGGGACAGGGGTCTACGAGCAGTACTTC.

The chain employs TRBV5-1 and TRBJ2-5, with D maybe TRBD1 (6 bases). This CDR3 spans 14 amino acids. Trimming shortened V by 0 bases and J by 1 base, and 7 bases separated the two germline ends. Germline CDR1 is SGHRS and CDR2 is YFSETQ. CDR3 nucleotide sequence: TGCGCCAGCAGCTTGGACAGGGCCCAAGAGACCCAGTACTTC. Its translation is CASSLDRAQETQYF.

The chain links TRBV21-1 to TRBJ1-2; TRBD1 is the table's D call and was not checked against the DNA. TRBV21-1 is shown as a pseudogene. CDR3 length: 16 residues. CDR3 in DNA: TGTGCCAGCAGCAAAGGGACCCCCGGGACAGCCTATGGCTACACCTTC. Translated, it gives CASSKGTPGTAYGYTF.

V is TRBV5-1 and J is TRBJ1-1, with 10 bases matching TRBD1. The length of the CDR3 is 15 residues. With 2 bases clipped from V and 4 bases from J, the junction kept 5 bases outside the gene matches. Germline V gives CDR1 SGHRS, CDR2 YFSETQ. The CDR3 DNA reads TGCGCCAGCAGCTTAACCGGGACAGGGGCCACTGAAGCTTTCTTT. It specifies CASSLTGTGATEAFF.